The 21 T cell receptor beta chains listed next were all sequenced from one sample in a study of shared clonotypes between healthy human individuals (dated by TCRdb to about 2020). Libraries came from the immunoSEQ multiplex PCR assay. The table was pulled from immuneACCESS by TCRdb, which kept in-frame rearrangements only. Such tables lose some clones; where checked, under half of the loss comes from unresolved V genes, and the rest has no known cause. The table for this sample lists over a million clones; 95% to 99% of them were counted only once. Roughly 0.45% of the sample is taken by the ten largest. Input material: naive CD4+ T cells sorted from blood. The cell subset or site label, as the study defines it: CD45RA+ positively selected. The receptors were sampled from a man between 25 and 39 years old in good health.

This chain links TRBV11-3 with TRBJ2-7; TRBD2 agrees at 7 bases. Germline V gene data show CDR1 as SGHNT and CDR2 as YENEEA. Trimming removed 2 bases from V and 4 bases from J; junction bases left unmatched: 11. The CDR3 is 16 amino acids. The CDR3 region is CASSLTGRTRGYEQYF. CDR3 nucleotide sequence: TGTGCCAGCAGCTTAACCGGGAGGACCCGAGGGTACGAGCAGTACTTC.

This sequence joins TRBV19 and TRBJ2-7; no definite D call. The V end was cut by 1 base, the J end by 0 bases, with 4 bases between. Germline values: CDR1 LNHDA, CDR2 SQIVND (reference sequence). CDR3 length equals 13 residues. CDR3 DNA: TGTGCCAGTAGTATAGCGTTCTCCTACGAGCAGTACTTC. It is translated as CASSIAFSYEQYF.

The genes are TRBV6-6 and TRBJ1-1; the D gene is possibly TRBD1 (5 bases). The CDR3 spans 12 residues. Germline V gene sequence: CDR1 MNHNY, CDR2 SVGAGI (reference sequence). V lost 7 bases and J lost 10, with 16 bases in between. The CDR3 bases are TGTGCCAGCACCCAGGGCGGGGTTGGAGCTTTCTTT. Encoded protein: CASTQGGVGAFF.

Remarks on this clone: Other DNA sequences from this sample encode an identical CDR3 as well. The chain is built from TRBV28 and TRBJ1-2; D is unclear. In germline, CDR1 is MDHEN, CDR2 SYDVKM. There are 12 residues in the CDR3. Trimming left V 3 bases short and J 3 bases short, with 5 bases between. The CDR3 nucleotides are TGTGCCAGCAGTTTTGTAGACTATGGCTACACCTTC. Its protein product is CASSFVDYGYTF.

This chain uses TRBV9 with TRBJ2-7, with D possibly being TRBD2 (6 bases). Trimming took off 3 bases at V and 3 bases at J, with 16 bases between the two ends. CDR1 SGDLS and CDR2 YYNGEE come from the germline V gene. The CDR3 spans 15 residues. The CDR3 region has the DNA TGTGCCAGCAGCGCCCGGACCGGGAGCGGCTACGAGCAGTACTTC. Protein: CASSARTGSGYEQYF. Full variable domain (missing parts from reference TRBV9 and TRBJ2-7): DSGVTQTPKHLITATGQRVTLRCSPRSGDLSVYWYQQSLDQGLQFLIQYYNGEERAKGNILERFSAQQFPDLHSELNLSSLELGDSALYFCASSARTGSGYEQYFGPGTRLTVT.

In DNA form, the CDR3 reads TGTGCCAGCAGCTTAGCGCGGACAGGGGAAAACGAGCAGTACTTC. It translates to CASSLARTGENEQYF. V gene TRBV7-9 combines with J gene TRBJ2-7, with 9 bases that match TRBD1. The CDR3 runs to 15 residues. Germline V gene sequence: CDR1 SEHNR, CDR2 FQNEAQ (reference sequence). Trimming cost V 0 bases and J 5 bases; bases outside gene matches: 5. The whole variable domain, remainder taken from reference TRBV7-9 and TRBJ2-7, is DTGVSQNPRHKITKRGQNVTFRCDPISEHNRLYWYRQTLGQGPEFLTYFQNEAQLEKSRLLSDRFSAERPKGSFSTLEIQRTEQGDSAMYLCASSLARTGENEQYFGPGTRLTVT.

CDR3 residues: CSVLRVYNEQFF. CDR3 nucleotide sequence: TGCAGCGTTTTGCGGGTTTACAATGAGCAGTTCTTC. This rearrangement joins TRBV29-1 to TRBJ2-1; tentatively, D is TRBD2 (5 bases). Between the trimmed V and J ends, which lost 5 bases and 4 bases, there was a span of 9 bases. The CDR3 length is 12 residues. Per the germline V gene, CDR1 is SQVTM and CDR2 is ANQGSEA.

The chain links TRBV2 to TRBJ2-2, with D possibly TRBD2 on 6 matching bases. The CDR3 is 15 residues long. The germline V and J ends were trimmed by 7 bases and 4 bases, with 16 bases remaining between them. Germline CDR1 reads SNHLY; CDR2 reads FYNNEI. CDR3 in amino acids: CASTAEGLGTGELFF. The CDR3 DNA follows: TGTGCCAGCACCGCGGAGGGTCTGGGCACCGGGGAGCTGTTTTTT.

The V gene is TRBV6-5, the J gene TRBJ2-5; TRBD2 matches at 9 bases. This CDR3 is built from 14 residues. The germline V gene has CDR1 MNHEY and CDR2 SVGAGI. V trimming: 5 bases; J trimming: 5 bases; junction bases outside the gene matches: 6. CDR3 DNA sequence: TGTGCCAGCAGTCCAGCGGGAGGAGCGGAGACCCAGTACTTC. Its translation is CASSPAGGAETQYF.

CDR3 sequence: CASSSAGYNQPQHF. The CDR3 DNA is TGTGCCAGCAGTTCGGCAGGGTATAATCAGCCCCAGCATTTT. The chain links TRBV28 to TRBJ1-5; possibly TRBD1 for D (5 bases). Trimming took 4 bases from V and 4 from J, leaving 11 bases between them. Germline-derived CDR1 and CDR2 are MDHEN and SYDVKM. This CDR3 is built from 14 residues. Full variable domain (remainder filled in from reference TRBV28 and TRBJ1-5): DVKVTQSSRYLVKRTGEKVFLECVQDMDHENMFWYRQDPGLGLRLIYFSYDVKMKEKGDIPEGYSVSREKKERFSLILESASTNQTSMYLCASSSAGYNQPQHFGDGTRLSIL.

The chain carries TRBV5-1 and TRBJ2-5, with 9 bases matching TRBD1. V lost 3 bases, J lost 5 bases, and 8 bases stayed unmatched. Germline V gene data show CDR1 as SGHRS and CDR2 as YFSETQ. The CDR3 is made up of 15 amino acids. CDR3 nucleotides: TGCGCCAGCAGCTCGACAGGGGGTTTTTGGGAGACCCAGTACTTC. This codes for CASSSTGGFWETQYF.

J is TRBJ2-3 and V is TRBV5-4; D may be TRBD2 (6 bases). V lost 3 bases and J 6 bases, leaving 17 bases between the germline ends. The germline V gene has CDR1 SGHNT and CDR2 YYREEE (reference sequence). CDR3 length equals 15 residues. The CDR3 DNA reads TGTGCCAGCAGCTCCCCGGGACTCAAGGTGGATACGCAGTATTTT. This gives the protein CASSSPGLKVDTQYF.

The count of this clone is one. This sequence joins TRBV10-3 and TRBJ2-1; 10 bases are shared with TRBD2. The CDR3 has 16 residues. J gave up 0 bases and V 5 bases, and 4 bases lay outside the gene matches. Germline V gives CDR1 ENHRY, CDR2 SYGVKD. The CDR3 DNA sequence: TGTGCCATCAGTAACTTAGCGGGAGGCTCCTACAATGAGCAGTTCTTC. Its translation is CAISNLAGGSYNEQFF.

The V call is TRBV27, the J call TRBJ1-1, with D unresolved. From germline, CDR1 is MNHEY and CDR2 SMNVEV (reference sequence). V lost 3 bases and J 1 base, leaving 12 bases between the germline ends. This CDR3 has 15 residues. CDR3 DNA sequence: TGTGCCAGCAGTTTTCGGCGATTCGGGAACACTGAAGCTTTCTTT. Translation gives CASSFRRFGNTEAFF.

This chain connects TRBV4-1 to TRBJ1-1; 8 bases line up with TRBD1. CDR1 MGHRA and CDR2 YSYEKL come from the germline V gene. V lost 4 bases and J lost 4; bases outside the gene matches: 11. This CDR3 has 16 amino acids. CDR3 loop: CASSPLDRADFTEAFF. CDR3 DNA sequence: TGCGCCAGCAGCCCCCTGGACAGGGCCGATTTCACTGAAGCTTTCTTT.

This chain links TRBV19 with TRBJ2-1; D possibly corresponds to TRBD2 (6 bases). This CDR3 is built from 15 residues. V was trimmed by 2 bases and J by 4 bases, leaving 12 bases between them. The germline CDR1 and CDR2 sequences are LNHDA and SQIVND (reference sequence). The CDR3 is CASSILAIFYNEQFF. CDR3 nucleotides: TGTGCCAGTAGTATACTAGCGATCTTTTACAATGAGCAGTTCTTC.

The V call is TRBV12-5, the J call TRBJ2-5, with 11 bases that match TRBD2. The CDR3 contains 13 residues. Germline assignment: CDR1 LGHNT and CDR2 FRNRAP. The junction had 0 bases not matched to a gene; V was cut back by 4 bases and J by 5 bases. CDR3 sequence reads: CASGSSGRETQYF. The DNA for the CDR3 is TGTGCTAGTGGTTCTAGCGGGAGGGAGACCCAGTACTTC.

The CDR3 region has the DNA TGTGCCAGCAGCCCCCTCCAGTGGGAGCAGTACTTC. The encoded protein is CASSPLQWEQYF. V gene TRBV28 combines with J gene TRBJ2-7, with D unclear. CDR1 and CDR2 from the germline V gene are MDHEN and SYDVKM. V was trimmed by 6 bases and J by 7 bases, leaving 13 bases between them. The CDR3 has 12 amino acids.

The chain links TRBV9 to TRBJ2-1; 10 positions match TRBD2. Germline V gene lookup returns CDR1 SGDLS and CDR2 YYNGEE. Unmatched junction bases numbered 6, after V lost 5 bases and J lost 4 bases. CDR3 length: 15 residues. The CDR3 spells CASSRTSGNYNEQFF. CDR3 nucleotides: TGTGCCAGCAGTCGTACTAGCGGGAATTACAATGAGCAGTTCTTC.

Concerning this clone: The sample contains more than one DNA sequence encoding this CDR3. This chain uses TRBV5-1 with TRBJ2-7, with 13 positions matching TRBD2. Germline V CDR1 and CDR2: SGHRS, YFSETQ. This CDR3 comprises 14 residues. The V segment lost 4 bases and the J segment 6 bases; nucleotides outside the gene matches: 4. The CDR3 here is CASSPGLAGAEQYF. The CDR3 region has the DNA TGCGCCAGCAGCCCCGGACTAGCGGGGGCCGAGCAGTACTTC.

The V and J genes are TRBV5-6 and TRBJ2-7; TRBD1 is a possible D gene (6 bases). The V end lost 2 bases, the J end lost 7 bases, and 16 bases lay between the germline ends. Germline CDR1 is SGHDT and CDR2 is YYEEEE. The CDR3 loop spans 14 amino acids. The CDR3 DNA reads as TGTGCCAGCAGCTTTGGACAGACCCTACGGGAGCAGTACTTC. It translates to CASSFGQTLREQYF.